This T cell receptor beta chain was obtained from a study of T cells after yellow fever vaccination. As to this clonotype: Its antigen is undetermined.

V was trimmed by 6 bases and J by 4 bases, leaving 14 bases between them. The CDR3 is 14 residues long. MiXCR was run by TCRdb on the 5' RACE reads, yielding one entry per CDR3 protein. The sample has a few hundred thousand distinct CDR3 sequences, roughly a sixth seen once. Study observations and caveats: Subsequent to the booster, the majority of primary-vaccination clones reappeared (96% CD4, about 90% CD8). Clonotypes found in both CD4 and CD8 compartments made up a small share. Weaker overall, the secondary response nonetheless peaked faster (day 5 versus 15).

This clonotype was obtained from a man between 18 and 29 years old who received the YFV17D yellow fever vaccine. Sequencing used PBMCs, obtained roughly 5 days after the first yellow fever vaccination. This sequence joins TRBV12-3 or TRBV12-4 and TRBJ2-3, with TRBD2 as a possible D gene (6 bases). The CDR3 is CASSPGTPADTQYF. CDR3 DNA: TGTGCCAGCAGCCCCGGGACTCCCGCAGATACGCAGTATTTT.